One and the same sample provided the 5 T cell receptor beta chains below, sequenced in a study of T cell responses to AZD1222 COVID-19 vaccine listed by TCRdb under 2021. Library preparation employed the immunoSEQ multiplex PCR assay. TCRdb stores this immuneACCESS table with in-frame sequences only. Part of the clones is absent; in the studies checked, under half of the shortfall reflects unresolved V genes, and no reason is known for the rest. This sample lists approximately 150,000 clones; roughly 90% were detected once. The ten largest clonotypes hold under 2% of the sample. In light of the paper, this sample's time point label describes: about 28 days (+/-7) after the second vaccine dose. Sequencing used peripheral blood, obtained 28 days after the second AZD1222 dose. Receptors were obtained from an adult who received the AZD1222 COVID-19 vaccine.

V and J are TRBV6-5 and TRBJ1-1; D remains unclear. This CDR3 region has 14 residues. Trimming removed 6 bases from V and 1 base from J, with 12 bases in between. CDR1 and CDR2 (germline): MNHEY, SVGAGI. CDR3: CASSHETGNTEAFF. The CDR3 nucleotides are TGTGCCAGCAGCCATGAGACGGGGAACACTGAAGCTTTCTTT.

In this sample, this clone turned up once. The chain carries TRBV9 and TRBJ2-7, with 10 nucleotides matching TRBD1. V lost 2 bases to trimming and J lost 10 bases; unmatched junction nucleotides: 6. The CDR3 has 13 amino acids. CDR1 and CDR2 (germline): SGDLS, YYNGEE. The CDR3 here is CASSVSGQGFQYF. The CDR3 DNA sequence: TGTGCCAGCAGCGTCTCGGGACAGGGGTTTCAGTACTTC.

V and J are TRBV11-2 and TRBJ1-3; unclear D gene. Trimming cost V 1 base and J 0 bases, with 4 bases left between them. This CDR3 is 14 amino acids long. The germline CDR1 and CDR2 sequences are SGHAT and FQNNGV. CDR3: CASSLALSGNTIYF. CDR3 coding DNA: TGTGCCAGCAGCTTAGCTCTCTCTGGAAACACCATATATTTT.

There are a few counts of this clone. This chain uses TRBV19 with TRBJ1-6; D remains unclear. Germline V CDR1 and CDR2: LNHDA, SQIVND (reference sequence). Deletions cut 5 bases from V and 7 bases from J, with 12 bases between. There are 14 residues in the CDR3. The DNA for the CDR3 is TGTGCCAGTAGTTTGGCCAGTCGGAATTCACCCCTCCACTTT. Translating it yields CASSLASRNSPLHF.

The chain joins TRBV11-3 to TRBJ1-1; no clear D gene. The CDR3 runs 13 residues. V lost 6 bases and J 4 bases, leaving 12 bases between the germline ends. Germline assignment: CDR1 SGHNT and CDR2 YENEEA. The CDR3: CASSAGIATEAFF. In nucleotides, the CDR3 is TGTGCCAGCAGTGCGGGGATCGCCACTGAAGCTTTCTTT. Full variable domain (missing parts from reference TRBV11-3 and TRBJ1-1): EAGVVQSPRYKIIEKKQPVAFWCNPISGHNTLYWYLQNLGQGPELLIRYENEEAVDDSQLPKDRFSAERLKGVDSTLKIQPAELGDSAVYLCASSAGIATEAFFGQGTRLTVV.